The T cell receptor beta chain under discussion was sequenced for a study of OX40 agonist ivuxolimab in advanced cancers. General notes on the study: Ivuxolimab, which targeted the costimulatory receptor OX40 (CD134), was an agonistic, fully human IgG2 monoclonal antibody. Intravenous ivuxolimab was administered to patients every 2 weeks at six dose levels: 0.01, 0.1, 0.3, 1.5, 3 and 10 mg/kg. Of the approximately 54 dose-escalation patients, hepatocellular carcinoma was present in roughly 19, melanoma in about 15, renal cell carcinoma in 9 and head and neck cancer in 9. The dose-escalation cohort was around 83% male with a mean age of roughly 62 years, ranging from roughly 23 to 79. Prior anti-PD-1, anti-PD-L1 or anti-CTLA-4 therapy was permitted, and checkpoint inhibitors had been received by roughly two fifths of dose-escalation patients. Partial responses occurred in three dose-escalation patients, of whom one had hepatocellular carcinoma and two had cutaneous melanoma. The purpose of peripheral TCRbeta sequencing was to test whether ivuxolimab changed TCR sequence diversity and led to clonal T-cell expansion. The paper describes the monotherapy dose-escalation part (N of about 50 patients) of the phase I trial of ivuxolimab.

Patients with autoimmune disease history or receiving systemic immunosuppression were excluded from the trial. Peripheral blood for TCR sequencing was drawn from every dose cohort at baseline, at cycle 4 day 1 and at cycle 7 day 1. Samples were obtained from an open-label, multicenter, first-in-human phase I dose-escalation trial of ivuxolimab. Adults with locally advanced or metastatic melanoma, renal cell, hepatocellular, or head and neck squamous cell carcinoma were enrolled in the trial. Before TCR sequencing, CD4+ T cells and CD8+ T cells from peripheral blood were sorted into separate populations. Genomic DNA was extracted from sorted cells for sequencing of the TCRbeta CDR3 region. The immunoSEQ Assay was used to sequence the TCRbeta CDR3 regions. TCRdb re-hosts the immuneACCESS table, in-frame sequences only. Its copies lack some clones; in the studies checked, an unresolved V gene accounts for under half of them, and the cause for the rest is not known. This sample comprises 60,000 to 85,000 clones, approximately 80% of them detected only once. Over 6% of the sample lies in the top ten.

The full study reports these points: At doses of 0.1 to 3.0 mg/kg, clonal expansion of both CD4+ and CD8+ blood T cells was observed from baseline to week 6. On average, CD8+ T cells showed more expanded clones than CD4+ T cells after ivuxolimab. Partial responders in the 0.1-3.0 mg/kg groups had among the lowest normalized peripheral clonal expansion, especially among CD8+ T cells. The antigen specificity of the clonally expanded peripheral T cells was not determined. Low levels of normalized T-cell clonal expansion were also seen in some patients who did not respond.

The junction carries 9 bases between V and J, which are trimmed by 0 bases and 3 bases respectively. The CDR3 sequence holds 14 residues, the cysteine and phenylalanine included. The only DNA kept is the CDR3, 42 bases in frame from the first base. The germline V gene encodes CDR1 SGHRS and CDR2 YFSETQ. Notes on this clone: The antigen this receptor binds is unknown. No qualities accompany the bases; no much larger clone lies one base away.

The receptor's source is an adult with an advanced solid tumor such as melanoma, head and neck, liver or kidney cancer. The chain employs TRBV5-1 and TRBJ1-1; the D gene is possibly TRBD1, with 5 bases matching. The sample was CD4+ or CD8+ T cells sorted from blood, taken in a trial of the OX40 agonist ivuxolimab. The DNA reads as follows: TGCGCCAGCAGCTTGGGACAGAGTTACACTGAAGCTTTCTTT. Its protein reads: CASSLGQSYTEAFF.